This is a list of T cell receptor beta chains from one sample in a study of CD4 T cells in relation to SARS-CoV-2 and coronaviruses. Here immunoSEQ multiplex PCR was the method, and the copy in TCRdb shows in-frame clones only, minus some. The data show fewer than 45,000 clones, 84% seen once. No antigen has been identified for these receptors. Material for sequencing was naive CD4+ T cells from PBMCs, cultured in vitro. The receptors here all came from an adult with COVID-19. Both conserved end residues are part of each CDR3. D genes are given only for firm matches. Only part of the rows carry a size: once, few, many, or a class if the clone is expanded.

CDR3 protein: CATSGDPGLYQQRYF
CDR3 DNA: TGTGCCACCAGCGGAGACCCGGGACTATACCAACAACGGTACTTC
D gene: TRBD2
J gene: TRBJ2-5
V gene: TRBV15
clone size: .

CDR3 protein: CASSPGGHTEAFF
CDR3 DNA: TGTGCCAGCAGCCCAGGGGGCCACACTGAAGCTTTCTTT
D gene: TRBD1
J gene: TRBJ1-1
V gene: TRBV7-9
clone size: once

CDR3 protein: CATSPSVVPSGANVLTF
CDR3 DNA: TGTGCCACCAGCCCCTCAGTGGTCCCCTCTGGGGCCAACGTCCTGACTTTC
D gene: .
J gene: TRBJ2-6
V gene: TRBV15
clone size: .

CDR3 protein: CSVETGNNEQFF
CDR3 DNA: TGCAGCGTTGAGACAGGAAACAATGAGCAGTTCTTC
D gene: .
J gene: TRBJ2-1
V gene: TRBV29-1
clone size: .

CDR3 protein: CASSRTRGEKHVTDTQYF
CDR3 DNA: TGCGCCAGCAGCCGAACTAGGGGGGAGAAACACGTCACAGATACGCAGTATTTT
D gene: .
J gene: TRBJ2-3
V gene: TRBV4-1
clone size: .

CDR3 protein: CASSLRAGGDWDTQYF
CDR3 DNA: TGTGCCAGCAGCCTACGAGCGGGAGGGGATTGGGATACGCAGTATTTT
D gene: TRBD2
J gene: TRBJ2-3
V gene: TRBV3-1/TRBV3-2
clone size: .

CDR3 protein: CASSQDWGAGSQETQYF
CDR3 DNA: TGCGCCAGCAGCCAAGACTGGGGCGCGGGATCCCAAGAGACCCAGTACTTC
D gene: .
J gene: TRBJ2-5
V gene: TRBV4-3
clone size: .

CDR3 protein: CAWSWLEGGTDTQYF
CDR3 DNA: TGTGCCTGGAGTTGGTTGGAGGGCGGCACAGATACGCAGTATTTT
D gene: .
J gene: TRBJ2-3
V gene: TRBV30
clone size: .

CDR3 protein: CASSYSSPANTGELFF
CDR3 DNA: TGTGCCAGCAGTTACTCGAGTCCTGCGAACACCGGGGAGCTGTTTTTT
D gene: .
J gene: TRBJ2-2
V gene: TRBV6-2/TRBV6-3
clone size: .

CDR3 protein: CSASVGHRYEQYF
CDR3 DNA: TGCAGTGCTAGTGTGGGACACCGGTACGAGCAGTACTTC
D gene: .
J gene: TRBJ2-7
V gene: TRBV20-1
clone size: once

CDR3 protein: CASTFSENTGELFF
CDR3 DNA: TGTGCCAGTACCTTCTCAGAGAACACCGGGGAGCTGTTTTTT
D gene: .
J gene: TRBJ2-2
V gene: TRBV19
clone size: .

CDR3 protein: CASRQRAPAKSQHF
CDR3 DNA: TGTGCCAGCCGACAGAGGGCTCCCGCCAAGTCCCAGCATTTT
D gene: .
J gene: TRBJ1-5
V gene: TRBV6-4
clone size: .

CDR3 protein: CASAPGGALTNEKLFF
CDR3 DNA: TGTGCCAGCGCCCCGGGGGGGGCCTTAACTAATGAAAAACTGTTTTTT
D gene: .
J gene: TRBJ1-4
V gene: TRBV27
clone size: .

CDR3 protein: CASSLIQGRSTDTQYF
CDR3 DNA: TGCGCCAGCAGCTTGATACAGGGAAGGTCGACAGATACGCAGTATTTT
D gene: .
J gene: TRBJ2-3
V gene: TRBV5-1
clone size: .

CDR3 protein: CASSQGVFGLASNEQFF
CDR3 DNA: TGCGCCAGCAGCCAAGGAGTGTTCGGTCTAGCTAGCAATGAGCAGTTCTTC
D gene: .
J gene: TRBJ2-1
V gene: TRBV4-1
clone size: .

CDR3 protein: CASRGQPNTEAFF
CDR3 DNA: TGTGCCAGCAGGGGACAGCCGAACACTGAAGCTTTCTTT
D gene: TRBD1
J gene: TRBJ1-1
V gene: TRBV12-3/TRBV12-4
clone size: .

CDR3 protein: CASSRGNSEQFF
CDR3 DNA: TGTGCCAGCAGTAGGGGGAATTCTGAGCAGTTCTTC
D gene: .
J gene: TRBJ2-1
V gene: TRBV3-1/TRBV3-2
clone size: .

CDR3 protein: CACRTGETYEQYF
CDR3 DNA: TGTGCCTGCAGGACAGGGGAAACCTACGAGCAGTACTTC
D gene: TRBD1
J gene: TRBJ2-7
V gene: TRBV30
clone size: .

CDR3 protein: CAIHPRGPGEQYF
CDR3 DNA: TGTGCCATCCATCCCAGGGGGCCAGGGGAGCAGTACTTC
D gene: TRBD1
J gene: TRBJ2-7
V gene: TRBV28
clone size: .

CDR3 protein: CASSSPDLEKLFF
CDR3 DNA: TGTGCCAGCAGTAGCCCCGACCTAGAAAAACTGTTTTTT
D gene: .
J gene: TRBJ1-4
V gene: TRBV28
clone size: few

CDR3 protein: CSVSASGAYNEQFF
CDR3 DNA: TGCAGCGTGTCGGCTAGCGGAGCCTACAATGAGCAGTTCTTC
D gene: TRBD2
J gene: TRBJ2-1
V gene: TRBV29-1
clone size: .

CDR3 protein: CASSRTSSKQYF
CDR3 DNA: TGTGCCAGCAGCCGGACCTCTTCCAAGCAGTACTTC
D gene: .
J gene: TRBJ2-7
V gene: TRBV6-5
clone size: once

CDR3 protein: CASSYGQSYGYTF
CDR3 DNA: TGTGCCAGCAGTTATGGGCAGAGCTATGGCTACACCTTC
D gene: .
J gene: TRBJ1-2
V gene: TRBV6-5
clone size: .

CDR3 protein: CSGRDGETQYF
CDR3 DNA: TGCAGCGGAAGAGATGGGGAGACCCAGTACTTC
D gene: .
J gene: TRBJ2-5
V gene: TRBV29-1
clone size: .

CDR3 protein: CASSPIGSPGTQYF
CDR3 DNA: TGTGCCAGCAGCCCGATCGGATCTCCCGGGACCCAGTACTTC
D gene: .
J gene: TRBJ2-5
V gene: TRBV5-4
clone size: .

CDR3 protein: CASSYSGIGYGYTF
CDR3 DNA: TGTGCCAGCAGTTACTCGGGGATTGGCTATGGCTACACCTTC
D gene: .
J gene: TRBJ1-2
V gene: TRBV6-5
clone size: .

CDR3 protein: CASSPVRGFYGYTF
CDR3 DNA: TGTGCCAGCTCACCGGTTCGGGGTTTCTATGGCTACACCTTC
D gene: .
J gene: TRBJ1-2
V gene: TRBV18
clone size: .

CDR3 protein: CASSQGALTWEEKLFF
CDR3 DNA: TGTGCCAGCAGCCAAGGGGCCTTGACATGGGAAGAAAAACTGTTTTTT
D gene: .
J gene: TRBJ1-4
V gene: TRBV14
clone size: few

CDR3 protein: CASSGAAGYTDTQYF
CDR3 DNA: TGTGCCAGTAGTGGGGCGGCGGGCTACACAGATACGCAGTATTTT
D gene: .
J gene: TRBJ2-3
V gene: TRBV19
clone size: .

CDR3 protein: CASSLLAGEDYGYTF
CDR3 DNA: TGTGCCAGCAGCTTATTGGCAGGGGAGGACTATGGCTACACCTTC
D gene: .
J gene: TRBJ1-2
V gene: TRBV11-2
clone size: .

CDR3 protein: CASSVGRIGLAQETQYF
CDR3 DNA: TGTGCCAGCAGCGTAGGCCGAATTGGACTAGCACAAGAGACCCAGTACTTC
D gene: TRBD2
J gene: TRBJ2-5
V gene: TRBV9
clone size: .

CDR3 protein: CASSPGRGNSPLHF
CDR3 DNA: TGTGCCAGCAGCCCCGGGAGGGGTAATTCACCCCTCCACTTT
D gene: .
J gene: TRBJ1-6
V gene: TRBV6-5
clone size: .

CDR3 protein: CASDRSGVSTDTQYF
CDR3 DNA: TGTGCCAGCGACCGATCTGGCGTCAGCACAGATACGCAGTATTTT
D gene: .
J gene: TRBJ2-3
V gene: TRBV9
clone size: .

CDR3 protein: CASRRGTEAFF
CDR3 DNA: TGTGCCAGCAGGAGGGGGACTGAAGCTTTCTTT
D gene: .
J gene: TRBJ1-1
V gene: TRBV6-5
clone size: .

CDR3 protein: CATSRSGGLAGDEQYF
CDR3 DNA: TGTGCCACCAGCAGATCGGGGGGACTAGCGGGAGACGAGCAGTACTTC
D gene: TRBD2
J gene: TRBJ2-7
V gene: TRBV15
clone size: .

CDR3 protein: CASSVGDLAGGVRYYNEQFF
CDR3 DNA: TGTGCCAGCAGCGTAGGGGACCTAGCGGGAGGGGTCAGGTACTACAATGAGCAGTTCTTC
D gene: TRBD2
J gene: TRBJ2-1
V gene: TRBV9
clone size: few

CDR3 protein: CASSKKARKGGGEEDQPQHF
CDR3 DNA: TGTGCCAGCAGCAAGAAAGCTCGTAAGGGGGGAGGGGAGGAGGATCAGCCCCAGCATTTT
D gene: .
J gene: TRBJ1-5
V gene: TRBV21-1
clone size: once

CDR3 protein: CASSLPVLADTYEQYF
CDR3 DNA: TGTGCCAGCAGTTTACCCGTACTAGCCGATACCTACGAGCAGTACTTC
D gene: .
J gene: TRBJ2-7
V gene: TRBV28
clone size: .

CDR3 protein: CASSTGIMNTEAFF
CDR3 DNA: TGTGCCAGCTCAACCGGGATTATGAACACTGAAGCTTTCTTT
D gene: .
J gene: TRBJ1-1
V gene: TRBV18
clone size: .

CDR3 protein: CASSVGDNYEQYF
CDR3 DNA: TGTGCCAGCAGCGTAGGGGACAACTACGAGCAGTACTTC
D gene: .
J gene: TRBJ2-7
V gene: TRBV9
clone size: once

CDR3 protein: CASSLGGPDTQYF
CDR3 DNA: TGCGCCAGCAGCTTGGGGGGTCCAGATACGCAGTATTTT
D gene: .
J gene: TRBJ2-3
V gene: TRBV5-1
clone size: .

CDR3 protein: CASSLERTQYF
CDR3 DNA: TGTGCCAGCAGTTTAGAAAGGACCCAGTACTTC
D gene: .
J gene: TRBJ2-5
V gene: TRBV12-3/TRBV12-4
clone size: .

CDR3 protein: CAISGVGDPNSLFF
CDR3 DNA: TGTGCCATCAGTGGCGTAGGGGACCCGAATTCGCTGTTTTTT
D gene: .
J gene: TRBJ1-4
V gene: TRBV10-3
clone size: .

CDR3 protein: CASSLVSSHEQFF
CDR3 DNA: TGTGCCAGCAGCTTAGTTTCTAGCCATGAGCAGTTCTTC
D gene: .
J gene: TRBJ2-1
V gene: TRBV7-2
clone size: .

CDR3 protein: CASSQERTRTKSSYNEQFF
CDR3 DNA: TGTGCCAGCAGCCAAGAAAGGACTAGAACAAAAAGCTCCTACAATGAGCAGTTCTTC
D gene: TRBD2
J gene: TRBJ2-1
V gene: TRBV14
clone size: once

CDR3 protein: CASSLAATGAPGELFF
CDR3 DNA: TGTGCCAGCAGCTTGGCCGCGACAGGGGCTCCCGGGGAGCTGTTTTTT
D gene: TRBD1
J gene: TRBJ2-2
V gene: TRBV5-4
clone size: .

CDR3 protein: CASSRTSGSYEQYF
CDR3 DNA: TGTGCCAGCAGTAGGACTAGCGGGTCCTACGAGCAGTACTTC
D gene: TRBD2
J gene: TRBJ2-7
V gene: TRBV5-4
clone size: .

CDR3 protein: CSARGTPSTDTQYF
CDR3 DNA: TGCAGCGCCCGGGGGACGCCTAGCACAGATACGCAGTATTTT
D gene: .
J gene: TRBJ2-3
V gene: TRBV29-1
clone size: .

CDR3 protein: CASSERTGEGEAFF
CDR3 DNA: TGTGCCAGCAGTGAAAGGACAGGGGAGGGTGAAGCTTTCTTT
D gene: TRBD1
J gene: TRBJ1-1
V gene: TRBV2
clone size: .

CDR3 protein: CASSPNRGNEQFF
CDR3 DNA: TGTGCCAGCAGTCCCAACAGGGGTAATGAGCAGTTCTTC
D gene: TRBD1
J gene: TRBJ2-1
V gene: TRBV6-5
clone size: .

CDR3 protein: CASSDPRTRSDTQYF
CDR3 DNA: TGTGCCAGCAGTGATCCCCGCACGCGTTCAGATACGCAGTATTTT
D gene: .
J gene: TRBJ2-3
V gene: TRBV6-1
clone size: .

CDR3 protein: CASSPQRTDTQYF
CDR3 DNA: TGTGCCAGCTCACCCCAACGCACAGATACGCAGTATTTT
D gene: .
J gene: TRBJ2-3
V gene: TRBV18
clone size: .

CDR3 protein: CASSPPPFRGTDTQYF
CDR3 DNA: TGTGCCAGCAGCCCACCTCCCTTTAGGGGCACAGATACGCAGTATTTT
D gene: .
J gene: TRBJ2-3
V gene: TRBV7-9
clone size: .

CDR3 protein: CASLGARGGILDTQYF
CDR3 DNA: TGTGCCAGCTTGGGAGCTAGGGGAGGCATTCTGGATACGCAGTATTTT
D gene: .
J gene: TRBJ2-3
V gene: TRBV2
clone size: .

CDR3 protein: CASSLSGRAAVEQYF
CDR3 DNA: TGTGCCAGCAGCCTTAGCGGGAGGGCCGCTGTGGAGCAGTACTTC
D gene: TRBD2
J gene: TRBJ2-7
V gene: TRBV3-1/TRBV3-2
clone size: .